These T cell receptor beta chains were read from a single sample in a study of blood T cell repertoires in COVID-19. The data were produced by immunoSEQ multiplex PCR, yet TCRdb's version contains in-frame clones alone and is incomplete. Among roughly 150,000 clones listed, approximately 85% were seen once. Source material: peripheral blood. The receptors shown here come from a woman aged 80 or older with COVID-19, enrolled during active disease. Each CDR3 is given with its conserved first and last residue. D genes are given only for firm matches. A clone size is listed for some rows: how often the clone was seen (once, few, many), or a class if it is expanded.

D	V	size	J	CDR3	DNA
TRBD1	TRBV27	NA	TRBJ2-5	CASSPRTGWQETQYF	TGTGCCAGCAGTCCGCGGACAGGGTGGCAAGAGACCCAGTACTTC
TRBD1	TRBV27	NA	TRBJ2-5	CASSLQGTETQYF	TGTGCCAGCAGCTTACAGGGGACGGAGACCCAGTACTTC
NA	TRBV28	once	TRBJ2-7	CASSPPAPVREQYF	TGTGCCAGCAGCCCGCCCGCCCCAGTGCGGGAGCAGTACTTC
NA	TRBV14	NA	TRBJ1-6	CASSQRDGIVWLHF	TGTGCCAGCAGCCAGCGGGACGGAATAGTTTGGCTCCACTTT
NA	TRBV11-2	NA	TRBJ2-5	CASSLGGRPETQYF	TGTGCCAGCAGCTTAGGAGGGAGGCCAGAGACCCAGTACTTC
TRBD1	TRBV4-2	NA	TRBJ2-7	CASSQAPRGLGEQYF	TGTGCCAGCAGCCAAGCTCCCAGGGGGCTTGGCGAGCAGTACTTC
TRBD1	TRBV9	NA	TRBJ2-1	CASSVRGPYNEQFF	TGTGCCAGCAGCGTTAGGGGGCCATACAATGAGCAGTTCTTC
NA	TRBV15	NA	TRBJ2-1	CATSARYSSFGNEQFF	TGTGCCACCAGCGCCCGCTACTCCTCCTTTGGCAATGAGCAGTTCTTC
TRBD1	TRBV30	NA	TRBJ1-6	CAWRSDRRGAYNSPLHF	TGTGCCTGGAGGTCGGACAGGAGAGGAGCTTATAATTCACCCCTCCACTTT
TRBD2	TRBV5-8	once	TRBJ2-3	CASSLWVAGSRADTQYF	TGTGCCAGCAGCTTGTGGGTAGCGGGATCTAGGGCAGATACGCAGTATTTT
TRBD1	TRBV7-9	NA	TRBJ2-5	CASSLGAFYRGRETQYF	TGTGCCAGCAGCTTAGGTGCCTTCTACAGGGGAAGAGAGACCCAGTACTTC
TRBD1	TRBV4-1	few	TRBJ1-6	CASSQDAGPPRGLGSPLHF	TGCGCCAGCAGCCAAGATGCGGGGCCGCCCAGGGGGTTAGGTTCACCCCTCCACTTT
NA	TRBV5-1	few	TRBJ2-7	CASSLVQNYEQYF	TGCGCCAGCAGCTTGGTACAGAACTACGAGCAGTACTTC